This entry concerns a single T cell receptor beta chain. What it recognizes is unknown. A library of TCRbeta sequences, prepared with unique molecular identifiers, was generated. TCRdb recomputed calls from the PCR reads with MiXCR, one row per CDR3 protein. The data contain roughly 100,000 distinct CDR3 sequences, roughly 7.6% of them singletons. Germline V gene sequence: CDR1 MGHRA, CDR2 YSYEKL. Between the trimmed V and J ends, which lost 0 bases and 7 bases, there was a span of 9 bases. This CDR3 has 13 residues. This sample is drawn from a study of T-cell reconstitution after alpha-beta-depleted transplantation in children. The study's findings and limits: About two months after transplant, alpha-beta T cells reportedly came from several hundred expanded graft clones. The origin of high day-60 TCRbeta diversity in some patients lay in surviving recipient T cells and thymic progenitors. Counts and diversity of T cells one year after transplant came mostly from newly produced T cells.

The specimen was PBMCs, collected before TCRalphabeta/CD19-depleted stem cell transplant. V and J are TRBV4-1 and TRBJ1-2; no clear D. This sequence was found in a boy aged 2 to 10 with acute lymphoblastic leukemia, due to receive a stem cell transplant. The CDR3 here is CASSQDPLVGYTF. The CDR3, as DNA: TGCGCCAGCAGCCAAGATCCACTGGTTGGCTACACCTTC.